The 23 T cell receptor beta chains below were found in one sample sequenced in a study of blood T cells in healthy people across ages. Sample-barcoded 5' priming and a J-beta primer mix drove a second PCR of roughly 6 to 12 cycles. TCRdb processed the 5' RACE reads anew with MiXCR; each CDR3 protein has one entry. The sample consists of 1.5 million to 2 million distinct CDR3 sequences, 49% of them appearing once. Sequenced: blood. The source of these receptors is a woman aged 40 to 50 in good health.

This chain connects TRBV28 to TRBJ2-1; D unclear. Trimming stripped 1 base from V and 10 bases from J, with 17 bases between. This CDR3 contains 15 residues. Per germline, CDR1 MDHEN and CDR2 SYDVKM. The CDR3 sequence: CASSLFLASRPEQFF. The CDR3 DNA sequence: TGTGCCAGCAGTTTATTTCTCGCCTCGCGCCCCGAGCAGTTCTTC.

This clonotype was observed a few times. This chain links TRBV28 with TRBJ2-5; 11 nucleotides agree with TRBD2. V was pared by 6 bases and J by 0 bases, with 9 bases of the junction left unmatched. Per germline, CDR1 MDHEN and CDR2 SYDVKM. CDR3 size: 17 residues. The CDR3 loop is CASRVSGGAPYQETQYF. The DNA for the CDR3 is TGTGCCAGCAGGGTTAGCGGGGGGGCACCGTACCAAGAGACCCAGTACTTC.

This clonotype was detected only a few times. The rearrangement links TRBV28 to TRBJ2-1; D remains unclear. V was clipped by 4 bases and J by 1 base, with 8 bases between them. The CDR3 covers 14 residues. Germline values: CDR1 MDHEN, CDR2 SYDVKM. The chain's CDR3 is CASSSHGSYNEQFF. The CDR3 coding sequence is TGTGCCAGCAGTTCTCACGGGTCCTACAATGAGCAGTTCTTC.

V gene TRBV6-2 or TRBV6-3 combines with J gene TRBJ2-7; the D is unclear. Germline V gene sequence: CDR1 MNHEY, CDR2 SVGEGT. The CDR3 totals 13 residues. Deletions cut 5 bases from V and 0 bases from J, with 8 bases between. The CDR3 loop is CASSPSISYEQYF. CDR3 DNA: TGTGCCAGCAGTCCCTCGATCTCCTACGAGCAGTACTTC.

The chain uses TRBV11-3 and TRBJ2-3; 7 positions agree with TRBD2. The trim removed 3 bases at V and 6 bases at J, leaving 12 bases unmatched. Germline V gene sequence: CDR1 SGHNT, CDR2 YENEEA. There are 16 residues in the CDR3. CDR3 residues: CASSLRGGLGTDTQYF. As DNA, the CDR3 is TGTGCCAGCAGCTTGCGGGGAGGGCTAGGGACGGATACGCAGTATTTT.

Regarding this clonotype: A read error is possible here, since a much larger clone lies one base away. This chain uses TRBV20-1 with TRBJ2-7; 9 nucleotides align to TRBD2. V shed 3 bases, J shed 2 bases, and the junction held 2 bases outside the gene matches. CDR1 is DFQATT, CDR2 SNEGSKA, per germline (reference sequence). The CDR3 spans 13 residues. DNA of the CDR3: TGCAGTGCTAGGCCTAGCGGGGCCTACGAGCAGTACTTC. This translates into CSARPSGAYEQYF.

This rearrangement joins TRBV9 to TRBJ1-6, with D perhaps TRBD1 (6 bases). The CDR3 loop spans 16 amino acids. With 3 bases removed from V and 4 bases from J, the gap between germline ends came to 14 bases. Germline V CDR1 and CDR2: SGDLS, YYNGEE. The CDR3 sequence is CASSEGDDRYNSPLHF. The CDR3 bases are TGTGCCAGCAGCGAGGGGGATGACAGATATAATTCACCCCTCCACTTT.

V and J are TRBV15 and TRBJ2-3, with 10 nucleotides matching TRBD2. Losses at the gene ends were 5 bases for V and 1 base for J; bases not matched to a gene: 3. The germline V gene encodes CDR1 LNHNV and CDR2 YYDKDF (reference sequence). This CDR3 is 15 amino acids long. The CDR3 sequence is CATSRSGGGTDTQYF. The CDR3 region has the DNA TGTGCCACCAGCCGAAGCGGGGGGGGCACAGATACGCAGTATTTT.

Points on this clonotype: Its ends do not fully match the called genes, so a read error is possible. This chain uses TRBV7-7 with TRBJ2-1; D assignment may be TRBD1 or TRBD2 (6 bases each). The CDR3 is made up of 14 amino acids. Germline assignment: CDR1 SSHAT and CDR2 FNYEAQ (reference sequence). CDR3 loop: CASSLKGGINEQFF. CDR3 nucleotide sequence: TGTGCTAGCAGCTTAAAGGGGGGAATCAATGAGCAGTTCTTC.

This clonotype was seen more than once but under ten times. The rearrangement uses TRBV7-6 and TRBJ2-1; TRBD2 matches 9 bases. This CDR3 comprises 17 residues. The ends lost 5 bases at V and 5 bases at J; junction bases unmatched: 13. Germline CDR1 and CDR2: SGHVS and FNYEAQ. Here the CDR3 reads CASSPTGGGAVHNEQFF. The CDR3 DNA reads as TGTGCCAGCAGCCCTACGGGCGGGGGGGCCGTCCACAATGAGCAGTTCTTC.

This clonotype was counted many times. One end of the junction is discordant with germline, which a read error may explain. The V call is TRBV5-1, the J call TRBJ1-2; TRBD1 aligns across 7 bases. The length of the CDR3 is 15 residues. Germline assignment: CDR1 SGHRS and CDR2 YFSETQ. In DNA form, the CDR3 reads TGTGCCAGCAGCTTAGGGGACAGAACTAACTATGGCTACACCTTC. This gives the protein CASSLGDRTNYGYTF.

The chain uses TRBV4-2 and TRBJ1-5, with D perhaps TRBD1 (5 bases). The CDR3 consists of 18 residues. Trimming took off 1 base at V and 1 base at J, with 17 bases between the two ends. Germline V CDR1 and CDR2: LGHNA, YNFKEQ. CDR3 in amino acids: CASSQGGTPSGSNQPQHF. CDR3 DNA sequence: TGTGCCAGCAGCCAAGGAGGGACCCCGTCGGGGAGCAATCAGCCCCAGCATTTT.

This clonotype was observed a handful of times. CDR3 sequence reads: CASSLRDGAYNEQFF. In nucleotides, the CDR3 is TGTGCCAGCAGTTTAAGGGACGGAGCCTACAATGAGCAGTTCTTC. V and J are TRBV27 and TRBJ2-1, with D perhaps given as TRBD1 or TRBD2 (5 bases each). V was clipped by 2 bases and J by 2 bases, with 10 bases between them. The length of the CDR3 is 15 residues. CDR1 is MNHEY, CDR2 SMNVEV, per germline (reference sequence).

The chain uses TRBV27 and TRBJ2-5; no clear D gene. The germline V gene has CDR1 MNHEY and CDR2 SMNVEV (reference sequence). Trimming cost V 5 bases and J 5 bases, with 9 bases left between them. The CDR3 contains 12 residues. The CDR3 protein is CASSGSRETQYF. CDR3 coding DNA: TGTGCCAGCAGTGGGTCCAGGGAGACCCAGTACTTC.

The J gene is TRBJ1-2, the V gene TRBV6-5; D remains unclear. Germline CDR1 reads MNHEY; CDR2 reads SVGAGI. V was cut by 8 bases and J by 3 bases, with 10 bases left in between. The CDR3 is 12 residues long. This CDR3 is CASSGRHYGYTF. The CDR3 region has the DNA TGTGCCAGCTCAGGACGGCACTATGGCTACACCTTC.

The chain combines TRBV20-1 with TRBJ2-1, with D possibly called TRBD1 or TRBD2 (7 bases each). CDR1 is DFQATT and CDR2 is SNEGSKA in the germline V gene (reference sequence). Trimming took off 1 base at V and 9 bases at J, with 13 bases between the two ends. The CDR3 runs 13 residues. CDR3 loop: CSARGSGGGEQFF. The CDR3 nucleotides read TGCAGTGCTAGAGGCTCAGGGGGGGGTGAGCAGTTCTTC.

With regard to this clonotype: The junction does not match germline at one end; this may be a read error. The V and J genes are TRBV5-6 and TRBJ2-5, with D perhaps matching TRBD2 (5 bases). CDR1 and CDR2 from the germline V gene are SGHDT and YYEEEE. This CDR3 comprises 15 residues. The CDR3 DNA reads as TGTGCCTGCAGCTTGGCCCTTGAGGGTGCAGAGACCCAGTACTTC. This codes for CACSLALEGAETQYF.

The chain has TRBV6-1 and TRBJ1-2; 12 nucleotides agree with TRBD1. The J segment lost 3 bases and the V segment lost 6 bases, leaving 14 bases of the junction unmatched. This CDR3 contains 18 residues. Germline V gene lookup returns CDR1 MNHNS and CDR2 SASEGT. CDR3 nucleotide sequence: TGTGCCAGCAGAGCACCGGGACAGGGGGCGCCGGTAGACTATGGCTACACCTTC. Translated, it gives CASRAPGQGAPVDYGYTF.

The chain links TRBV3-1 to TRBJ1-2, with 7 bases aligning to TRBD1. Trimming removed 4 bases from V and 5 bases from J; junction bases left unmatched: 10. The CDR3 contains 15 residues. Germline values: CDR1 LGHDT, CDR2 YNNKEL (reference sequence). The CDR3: CASSPVPQGNYGYTF. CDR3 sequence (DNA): TGTGCCAGCAGCCCTGTGCCACAGGGGAATTATGGCTACACCTTC.

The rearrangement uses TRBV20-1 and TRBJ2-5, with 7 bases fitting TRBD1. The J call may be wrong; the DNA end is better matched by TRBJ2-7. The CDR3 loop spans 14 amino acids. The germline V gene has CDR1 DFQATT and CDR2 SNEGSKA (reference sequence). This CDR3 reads CSANLRDSPYEQYF. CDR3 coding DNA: TGCAGTGCTAACCTCCGGGACAGTCCCTACGAGCAGTACTTC.

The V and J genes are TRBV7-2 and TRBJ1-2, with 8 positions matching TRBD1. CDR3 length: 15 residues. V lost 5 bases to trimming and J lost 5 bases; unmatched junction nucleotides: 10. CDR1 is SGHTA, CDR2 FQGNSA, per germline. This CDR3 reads CASSGGQALGYGYTF. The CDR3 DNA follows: TGTGCCAGCAGCGGGGGACAGGCGTTAGGTTATGGCTACACCTTC. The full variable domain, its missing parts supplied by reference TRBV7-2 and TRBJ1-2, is GAGVSQSPSNKVTEKGKDVELRCDPISGHTALYWYRQSLGQGLEFLIYFQGNSAPDKSGLPSDRFSAERTGGSVSTLTIQRTQQEDSAVYLCASSGGQALGYGYTFGSGTRLTVV.

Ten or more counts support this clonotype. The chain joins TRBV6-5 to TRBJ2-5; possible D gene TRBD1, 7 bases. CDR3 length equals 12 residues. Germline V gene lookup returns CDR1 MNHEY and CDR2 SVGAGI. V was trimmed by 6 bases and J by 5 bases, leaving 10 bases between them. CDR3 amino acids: CASRQGRETQYF. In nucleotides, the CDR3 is TGTGCCAGCAGACAGGGGAGGGAGACCCAGTACTTC.

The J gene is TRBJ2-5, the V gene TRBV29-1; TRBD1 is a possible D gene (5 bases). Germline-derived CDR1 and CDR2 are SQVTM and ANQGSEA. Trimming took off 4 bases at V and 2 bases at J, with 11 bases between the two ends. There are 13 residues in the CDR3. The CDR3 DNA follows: TGCAGCGTTGGCCACAGGATGCAAGAGACCCAGTACTTC. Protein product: CSVGHRMQETQYF. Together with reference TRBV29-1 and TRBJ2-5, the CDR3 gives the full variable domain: SAVISQKPSRDICQRGTSLTIQCQVDSQVTMMFWYRQQPGQSLTLIATANQGSEATYESGFVIDKFPISRPNLTFSTLTVSNMSPEDSSIYLCSVGHRMQETQYFGPGTRLLVL.